These T cell receptor beta chains were read from a single sample in a study of human T cells and chemical hapten exposure. TCRdb recomputed calls from the RACE reads with MiXCR, one row per CDR3 protein. The sample yields 130,000 or so distinct CDR3 sequences, approximately 10% seen once. The material was whole blood, obtained in connection with sensitization to the hapten diphenylcyclopropenone (DPC). The receptors here all came from a woman between 45 and 65 years old with alopecia areata. Some clones in this sample may be carry-over from other donors' samples. CDR3s include the opening cysteine and the closing phenylalanine or tryptophan. A D gene is named only where the DNA matches it firmly. The size field is filled for only some rows; it gives once, few, many or a size class.

clone_size j_call v_call d_call cdr3_aa cdr3_nt
few TRBJ2-7 TRBV7-4 . CASSLLTRPREQYF TGTGCCAGCAGCTTACTTACACGGCCAAGGGAGCAGTACTTC
. TRBJ2-3 TRBV7-9 TRBD1 CASSWTGPTDTQYF TGTGCCAGCAGCTGGACAGGGCCCACAGATACGCAGTATTTT
. TRBJ1-6 TRBV28 TRBD1 CASRGQGGISPLHF TGTGCCAGCAGGGGACAGGGGGGAATTTCACCCCTCCACTTT
. TRBJ1-5 TRBV7-2 . CASSLEAGVGQPQHF TGTGCCAGCAGCTTAGAGGCAGGGGTGGGTCAGCCCCAGCATTTT
few TRBJ2-5 TRBV11-1 TRBD2 CASSPPTSGRETQYF TGTGCCAGCAGCCCCCCGACTAGCGGGAGAGAGACCCAGTACTTC
. TRBJ1-1 TRBV9 . CASSVGNRNTEAFF TGTGCCAGCAGCGTAGGAAATAGGAACACTGAAGCTTTCTTT
many TRBJ2-1 TRBV4-3 . CASSQDSRAEQFF TGCGCCAGCAGCCAAGATTCAAGGGCTGAGCAGTTCTTC
many TRBJ1-1 TRBV18 . CASSPTTLEAFF TGTGCAAGCTCGCCGACAACCCTAGAAGCTTTCTTT
few TRBJ2-1 TRBV5-1 . CASGGGQTSYNEQFF TGCGCCAGCGGGGGAGGTCAGACCTCCTACAATGAGCAGTTCTTC
. TRBJ2-7 TRBV12-3/TRBV12-4 . CASSLNREDYEQYF TGTGCCAGCAGTTTAAACAGGGAGGACTACGAGCAGTACTTC
. TRBJ2-3 TRBV7-2 . CASSVVRPTDTQYF TGTGCCAGCAGCGTGGTGAGACCCACAGATACGCAGTATTTT
. TRBJ1-6 TRBV7-9 . CASTRRAGVDSPLHF TGTGCCAGCACCAGGCGGGCTGGGGTGGATTCACCCCTCCACTTT
few TRBJ2-3 TRBV6-5 . CASSSETRAEQYF TGTGCCAGCAGTTCCGAGACTAGGGCGGAGCAGTATTTT
. TRBJ2-1 TRBV9 TRBD2 CASSVSGTTYNEQFF TGTGCCAGCAGCGTATCCGGGACTACCTACAATGAGCAGTTCTTC
few TRBJ2-2 TRBV6-2/TRBV6-3 TRBD1 CASSHPGQGIAGELFF TGTGCCAGCAGTCACCCGGGACAGGGGATCGCCGGGGAGCTGTTTTTT
few TRBJ1-4 TRBV7-9 . CASSLTGTTNEKLFF TGTGCCAGCAGCTTAACGGGCACAACTAATGAAAAACTGTTTTTT
few TRBJ1-5 TRBV9 . CASSVGGDRQQPQHF TGTGCCAGCAGCGTAGGAGGAGACAGACAACAGCCCCAGCATTTT
many TRBJ2-1 TRBV27 . CASTDRDRYNEQFF TGTGCCAGCACGGACCGGGACCGATACAATGAGCAGTTCTTC
. TRBJ2-1 TRBV12-3/TRBV12-4 . CASSSRLVPEQFF TGTGCCAGCAGCTCAAGACTAGTACCTGAGCAGTTCTTC
few TRBJ1-2 TRBV12-3/TRBV12-4 TRBD1 CASSRDREGYTF TGTGCCAGCAGTAGGGACAGGGAAGGCTACACCTTC
. TRBJ1-1 TRBV20-1 TRBD1 CSAPKERTGSLITEAFF TGCAGTGCTCCTAAAGAGCGGACAGGGAGTTTAATCACTGAAGCTTTCTTT
many TRBJ2-3 TRBV20-1 . CSARRRGSTDTQYF TGCAGTGCCCGGCGCCGGGGGAGCACAGATACGCAGTATTTT
few TRBJ2-2 TRBV10-3 TRBD1 CAIKGTGDTGELFF TGTGCCATCAAAGGGACAGGGGACACCGGGGAGCTGTTTTTT
few TRBJ2-7 TRBV27 TRBD2 CASSSAGGREQYF TGTGCCAGCAGTTCGGCGGGAGGGCGCGAGCAGTACTTC
many TRBJ2-7 TRBV28 . CASSLARGTREQYF TGTGCCAGCAGTTTGGCCAGGGGTACGAGGGAGCAGTACTTC
few TRBJ1-1 TRBV29-1 . CSVPLGGPGAEAFF TGCAGCGTCCCTTTAGGGGGTCCGGGAGCTGAAGCTTTCTTT
few TRBJ2-3 TRBV15 . CATSREGLGTDTQYF TGTGCCACCAGCAGAGAGGGACTTGGCACAGATACGCAGTATTTT
many TRBJ1-5 TRBV7-9 . CASSLGGYTGQPQHF TGTGCCAGCAGCTTAGGAGGGTATACGGGTCAGCCCCAGCATTTT
. TRBJ1-5 TRBV6-2/TRBV6-3 . CASRDMGQPQHF TGTGCCAGCAGGGACATGGGCCAGCCCCAGCATTTT
. TRBJ2-6 TRBV24-1 TRBD1 CATSGLDRGLGANVLTF TGTGCCACCTCCGGTCTGGACAGGGGATTAGGGGCCAACGTCCTGACTTTC
once TRBJ2-5 TRBV5-1 . CASSLEGNLETQYF TGCGCCAGCAGCTTGGAGGGGAACTTAGAGACCCAGTACTTC
many TRBJ2-1 TRBV15 . CATSWGPPNEQFF TGTGCCACCAGCTGGGGCCCCCCGAATGAGCAGTTCTTC
few TRBJ1-3 TRBV29-1 . CSVAGYYATGGNTIYF TGCAGCGTTGCGGGGTATTACGCGACAGGAGGAAACACCATATATTTT
few TRBJ1-3 TRBV5-1 . CASRGDSGNTIYF TGCGCCAGCAGAGGGGACTCTGGAAACACCATATATTTT
many TRBJ2-4 TRBV7-2 . CASSLVVTAKNIQYF TGTGCCAGCAGCTTAGTGGTGACAGCGAAAAACATTCAGTACTTC
. TRBJ2-5 TRBV5-5 . CASSFIPSETQYF TGTGCCAGCAGCTTCATCCCGTCAGAGACCCAGTACTTC
. TRBJ1-5 TRBV30 . CAWSVGPEEQPQHF TGTGCCTGGAGTGTAGGACCGGAGGAACAGCCCCAGCATTTT
few TRBJ2-7 TRBV9 . CASSPILAGEQYF TGTGCCAGCAGCCCGATCCTGGCGGGCGAGCAGTACTTC
. TRBJ1-1 TRBV7-9 . CASSLGREYTEAFF TGTGCCAGCAGCTTAGGCAGGGAGTACACTGAAGCTTTCTTT
many TRBJ2-2 TRBV18 . CASSPNTGELFF TGTGCCAGCTCACCAAACACCGGGGAGCTGTTTTTT
. TRBJ2-5 TRBV5-1 . CASSQQIGGETQYF TGCGCCAGCAGCCAACAAATTGGGGGAGAGACCCAGTACTTC
. TRBJ2-7 TRBV6-5 TRBD1 CASSYVGQGASEQYF TGTGCCAGCAGTTACGTAGGACAGGGGGCAAGCGAGCAGTACTTC
many TRBJ2-1 TRBV20-1 TRBD2 CSAPRTSGGAEQFF TGCAGTGCTCCTCGGACTAGCGGGGGGGCGGAGCAGTTCTTC
many TRBJ2-3 TRBV7-2 . CASSLAGTSTDTQYF TGTGCCAGCAGCTTAGCGGGAACTAGCACAGATACGCAGTATTTT
few TRBJ2-3 TRBV27 . CASGGLMDTQYF TGTGCCAGCGGGGGCCTCATGGATACGCAGTATTTT
. TRBJ2-7 TRBV5-1 . CASSHRTGARDEQYF TGCGCCAGCAGCCACAGGACGGGAGCCAGGGACGAGCAGTACTTC
many TRBJ2-1 TRBV4-2 . CASSRSQLGESYNEQFF TGTGCCAGCAGCCGGTCTCAATTAGGGGAATCCTACAATGAGCAGTTCTTC
. TRBJ2-3 TRBV5-1 . CASNTGVGTDTQYF TGCGCCAGCAATACGGGAGTGGGCACAGATACGCAGTATTTT
. TRBJ2-5 TRBV9 . CASSGAQETQYF TGTGCCAGCTCAGGGGCCCAAGAGACCCAGTACTTC